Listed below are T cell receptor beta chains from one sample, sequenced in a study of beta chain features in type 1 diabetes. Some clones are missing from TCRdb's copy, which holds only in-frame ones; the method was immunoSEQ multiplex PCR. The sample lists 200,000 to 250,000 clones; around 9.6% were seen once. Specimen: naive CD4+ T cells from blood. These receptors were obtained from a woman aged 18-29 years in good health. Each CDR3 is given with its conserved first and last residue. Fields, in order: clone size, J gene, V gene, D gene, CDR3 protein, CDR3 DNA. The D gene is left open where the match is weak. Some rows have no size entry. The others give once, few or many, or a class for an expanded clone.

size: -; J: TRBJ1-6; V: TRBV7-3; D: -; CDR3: CASSLREYSPLHF; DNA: TGTGCCAGCAGCCTCAGGGAATATTCACCCCTCCACTTT
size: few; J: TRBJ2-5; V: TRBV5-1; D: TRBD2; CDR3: CASSLGTSGEETQYF; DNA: TGCGCCAGCAGCTTGGGGACTAGCGGGGAAGAGACCCAGTACTTC
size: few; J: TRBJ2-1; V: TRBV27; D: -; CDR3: CASSAQARYNEQFF; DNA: TGTGCCAGCAGTGCCCAGGCTCGTTACAATGAGCAGTTCTTC
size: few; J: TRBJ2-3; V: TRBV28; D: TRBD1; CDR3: CASNTAGQGTDTQYF; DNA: TGTGCCAGCAATACCGCGGGACAGGGTACAGATACGCAGTATTTT
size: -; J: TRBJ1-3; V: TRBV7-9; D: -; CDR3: CASRAHTTGSSGNTIYF; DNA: TGTGCCAGCAGGGCTCACACGACGGGGAGCTCTGGAAACACCATATATTTT
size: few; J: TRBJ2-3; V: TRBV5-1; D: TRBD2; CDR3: CASSPGLAGGTQSTDTQYF; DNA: TGCGCCAGCAGCCCCGGACTAGCGGGGGGAACGCAAAGCACAGATACGCAGTATTTT
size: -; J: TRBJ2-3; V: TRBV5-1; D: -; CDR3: CASSGWTVGTDTQYF; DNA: TGCGCCAGCAGCGGGTGGACAGTTGGGACAGATACGCAGTATTTT
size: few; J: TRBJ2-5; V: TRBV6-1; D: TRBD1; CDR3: CASSVNRGAETQYF; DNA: TGTGCCAGCAGTGTCAACAGGGGTGCGGAGACCCAGTACTTC
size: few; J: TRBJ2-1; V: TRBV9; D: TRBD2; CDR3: CASSRSGSDEQFF; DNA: TGTGCCAGCTCCCGTAGCGGGAGCGATGAGCAGTTCTTC
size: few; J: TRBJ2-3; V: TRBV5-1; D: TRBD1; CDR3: CASRRQGPLTDTQYF; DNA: TGCGCCAGCAGGAGACAGGGGCCGCTGACAGATACGCAGTATTTT
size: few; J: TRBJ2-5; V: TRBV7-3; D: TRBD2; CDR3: CASSPSAGGETQYF; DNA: TGTGCCAGCAGCCCTTCTGCGGGGGGAGAGACCCAGTACTTC
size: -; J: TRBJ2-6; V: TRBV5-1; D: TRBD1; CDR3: CASSFGGTGGSGANVLTF; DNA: TGCGCCAGCAGCTTCGGGGGGACAGGGGGCTCTGGGGCCAACGTCCTGACTTTC
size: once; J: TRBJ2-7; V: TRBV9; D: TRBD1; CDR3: CASSPGTGSYEQYF; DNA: TGTGCCAGCAGCCCCGGGACAGGGAGCTACGAGCAGTACTTC
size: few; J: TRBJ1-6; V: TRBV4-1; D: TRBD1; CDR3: CASSQPNRGGNSPLHF; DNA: TGCGCCAGCAGCCAGCCGAACAGGGGAGGTAATTCACCCCTCCACTTT
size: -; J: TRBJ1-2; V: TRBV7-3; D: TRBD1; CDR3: CASSSPNRGSYTF; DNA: TGTGCCAGCAGCTCGCCCAACAGGGGTAGCTACACCTTC
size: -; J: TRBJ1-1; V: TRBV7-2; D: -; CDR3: CASSLTAGEAFF; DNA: TGTGCCAGCAGCTTAACCGCCGGGGAAGCTTTCTTT
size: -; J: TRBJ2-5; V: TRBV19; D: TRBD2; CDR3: CASSKASGSLQETQYF; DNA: TGTGCCAGTAGTAAGGCTAGCGGGAGCCTCCAAGAGACCCAGTACTTC
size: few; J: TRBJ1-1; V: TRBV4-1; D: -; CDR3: CASSNRDNTVEAFF; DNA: TGCGCCAGCAGCAACCGGGACAACACAGTTGAAGCTTTCTTT
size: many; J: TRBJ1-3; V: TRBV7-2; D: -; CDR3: CASSPVTRSNTIYF; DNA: TGTGCCAGCAGCCCAGTGACTCGTTCAAACACCATATATTTT